Here is one T cell receptor beta chain with its context. Its antigen is unknown. Base qualities are missing; no much larger clone stands one base away. Other DNA sequences in the sample encode the same CDR3. This entry belongs to a study of blood T cell repertoires in COVID-19 (dated by TCRdb to about 2020). General notes on the study: Samples from collaborators originated in the United States, Italy and Spain and spanned both the acute and convalescent phases of COVID-19. Subjects who had been exposed to COVID-19, were actively infected with it, or had recovered from it provided the deeply sampled blood TCRbeta repertoires that made up the dataset. Where available, HLA class I and class II types were taken from metadata supplied by the sample provider and were not determined by assay-based typing. Samples were obtained from the ongoing ImmuneRACE study (first 160 participants) and from over 1,000 subjects provided by 6 global collaborators. The prospective study material was composed of cDNA or gDNA derived from T cells, B-cell-depleted T cells, or PBMCs. Sample metadata almost always included a de-identified subject ID, COVID-19 status, age in years and sex. The repertoires were released in a freely available public database meant as a resource for research on the immune response to SARS-CoV-2.

In Seattle, one collaborating source enrolled patients while the infection was active and tracked those patients longitudinally over the course of disease. The collaborating institutions used their own protocols to collect whole blood in K2EDTA tubes. Collaborator samples were shipped for TCRbeta analysis as frozen whole blood, isolated PBMCs, or DNA extracted from either sample type. Via the germline V gene, CDR1 is SNHLY and CDR2 FYNNEI. Trimming removed 6 bases from V and 1 base from J, leaving 9 bases between the germline ends. Spanning cysteine to phenylalanine, the CDR3 consists of 13 amino acids. The only DNA kept is the CDR3, 39 bases in frame from the first base. The immunoSEQ Assay, a bias-controlled multiplex PCR, was used to amplify TCRbeta CDR3 regions from genomic DNA. In the source study's methods: Nucleated cell counts per sample were estimated from amplification of reference gene primers within the assay. To quantify the absolute abundance of each unique TCRbeta CDR3 rearrangement, sequence reads were collapsed and filtered. Productive Simpson clonality was computed per sample as the square root of Simpson's diversity index over productive rearrangements. Sourced from immuneACCESS, this table was stored by TCRdb with only in-frame sequences that have V and J called. A share of the clones is absent; for the studies checked, an unresolved V gene accounts for under half, and the remainder has no known explanation. V and J calls and clone size come straight from that table; D and trimming were deduced from the DNA. The sample data list just over 250,000 clones, and about 91% of these were observed just once. The ten largest clones add up to approximately 2.6% of the sample.

What the research found in general, with its limitations: Clinical and demographic metadata were provided uncurated, with the amount varying by source and participant.

The origin of this receptor is a person between 18 and 35 years old with COVID-19, enrolled during active disease. Sequenced: peripheral blood. The chain uses TRBV2 and TRBJ2-5; the D region possibly corresponds to TRBD1 (6 bases align). At the DNA level, the sequence is TGTGCCAGCAGCGAGGACAGCCAAGAGACCCAGTACTTC. Translated, it gives CASSEDSQETQYF.